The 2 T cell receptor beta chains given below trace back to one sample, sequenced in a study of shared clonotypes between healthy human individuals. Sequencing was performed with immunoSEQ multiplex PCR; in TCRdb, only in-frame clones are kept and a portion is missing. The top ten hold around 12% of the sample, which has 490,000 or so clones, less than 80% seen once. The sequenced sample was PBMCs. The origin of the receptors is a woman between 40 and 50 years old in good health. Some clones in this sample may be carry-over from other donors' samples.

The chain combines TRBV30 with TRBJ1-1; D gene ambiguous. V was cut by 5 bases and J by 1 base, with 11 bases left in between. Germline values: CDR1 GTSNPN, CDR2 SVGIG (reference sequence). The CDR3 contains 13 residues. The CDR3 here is CAWSFNRNTEAFF. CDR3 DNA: TGTGCCTGGTCTTTCAACAGGAACACTGAAGCTTTCTTT.

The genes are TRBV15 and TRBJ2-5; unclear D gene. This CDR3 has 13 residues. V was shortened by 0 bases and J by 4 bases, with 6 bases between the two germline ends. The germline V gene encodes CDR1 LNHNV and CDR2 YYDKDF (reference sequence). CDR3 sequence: CATSREYRETQYF. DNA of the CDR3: TGTGCCACCAGCAGAGAATATCGAGAGACCCAGTACTTC.